The clone carrying this T cell receptor (beta chain) was counted between two and nine times. CDR3 length equals 12 residues. CDR1 SQVTM and CDR2 ANQGSEA come from the germline V gene. Trimming at V came to 1 base and at J to 3 bases, leaving 0 bases not matched to a gene. The sample originates from a study of T cells of healthy individuals. TCRdb reprocessed the 5' RACE reads via MiXCR and lists one record per CDR3 protein. The sample contains about 100,000 distinct CDR3 sequences, approximately 15% of which appear only once. This TCR was recovered from a human donor in good health. This chain joins TRBV29-1 and TRBJ2-7, with TRBD2 identical over 7 bases. The chain's CDR3 is CSVEGEGYEQYF. For the CDR3, the DNA is TGCAGCGTTGAAGGGGAGGGCTACGAGCAGTACTTC.